This entry lists 9 T cell receptor beta chains sequenced from one sample in a study of blood T cells in healthy people across ages (dated by TCRdb to about 2015). Libraries were built with 5' RACE. This sample was sequenced with an Illumina HiSeq 2500. A second PCR of roughly 7 to 12 cycles was performed with a sample-barcoded 5' primer and a J-beta primer mix. TCRdb reprocessing: public reads trimmed at Q25 with fastp, clones called with MiXCR, in-frame beta chains kept. All rows with the same CDR3 protein become a single entry with the most common DNA and genes. For this sample there are some 1.5 million distinct CDR3 sequences; 28% appear just once. Of the sample, 7.7% falls within the top ten clones. Source material: blood. These receptors were taken from a woman aged 25 to 39 in good health.

The CDR3 bases are TGTGCCAGCAGTCACCCGGGAGGGCACTATGGCTACACCTTC. Residues: CASSHPGGHYGYTF. The chain carries TRBV27 and TRBJ1-2; D unresolved. The CDR3 spans 14 residues. The V and J ends lost 5 bases and 3 bases respectively, with 13 bases between them. Germline V lookup: CDR1 MNHEY, CDR2 SMNVEV (reference sequence).

CDR3 sequence reads: CASGQGGASVDEQYF. The DNA for the CDR3 is TGCGCCAGCGGACAAGGGGGCGCCTCCGTAGACGAGCAGTACTTC. The V call is TRBV5-1, the J call TRBJ2-4, with 7 positions matching TRBD1. The J call may be mistaken, given a closer DNA end match to TRBJ2-7. The CDR3 runs to 15 residues. Germline CDR1 and CDR2: SGHRS and YFSETQ.

The genes are TRBV20-1 and TRBJ1-5, with unresolved D. V dropped 3 bases and J dropped 0 bases, with 15 bases sitting between them. The CDR3 totals 16 residues. Germline assignment: CDR1 DFQATT and CDR2 SNEGSKA (reference sequence). The CDR3 spells CSASRWNPNSNQPQHF. The CDR3 DNA is TGCAGTGCTAGTAGGTGGAATCCTAATAGCAATCAGCCCCAGCATTTT.

This clonotype was observed at least ten times. The rearrangement links TRBV4-3 to TRBJ2-3, with a tentative D call TRBD2 (5 bases). In germline, CDR1 is LGHNA, CDR2 YSLEER. This CDR3 region has 17 residues. Trimming stripped 0 bases from V and 0 bases from J, with 13 bases between. The CDR3 DNA follows: TGCGCCAGCAGCCAAGACCCCGGGGATAGAAGCACAGATACGCAGTATTTT. Translated: CASSQDPGDRSTDTQYF.

This clonotype was observed a few times. The genes are TRBV15 and TRBJ2-6, with unresolved D. Trimming pared 5 bases from V and 1 base from J, leaving 15 bases between. The CDR3 consists of 17 residues. Germline assignment: CDR1 LNHNV and CDR2 YYDKDF (reference sequence). CDR3 bases: TGTGCCACCAGCGGGGTTATTAGGGAATCTGGGGCCAACGTCCTGACTTTC. This gives the protein CATSGVIRESGANVLTF. Drawing the rest from reference TRBV15 and TRBJ2-6, the complete variable domain is DAMVIQNPRYQVTQFGKPVTLSCSQTLNHNVMYWYQQKSSQAPKLLFHYYDKDFNNEADTPDNFQSRRPNTSFCFLDIRSPGLGDTAMYLCATSGVIRESGANVLTFGAGSRLTVL.

V and J are TRBV14 and TRBJ1-2, with D perhaps TRBD1 (5 bases). The CDR3 sequence is 15 residues long. The V end lost 1 base, the J end lost 7 bases, and 16 bases lay between the germline ends. Germline lookup yields CDR1 SGHDN and CDR2 FVKESK. This CDR3 is CASSQVAQVWSGYTF. The CDR3 coding sequence is TGTGCCAGCAGCCAAGTCGCACAGGTGTGGAGTGGCTACACCTTC.

The chain couples TRBV7-2 to TRBJ2-5, with 9 bases that match TRBD2. V lost 2 bases to trimming and J lost 11 bases; unmatched junction nucleotides: 12. Germline V gene lookup returns CDR1 SGHTA and CDR2 FQGNSA. The CDR3 has 15 amino acids. CDR3 in amino acids: CASSLKASGNNGQYF. The CDR3 region has the DNA TGTGCCAGCAGCTTAAAGGCTAGCGGGAACAATGGGCAGTACTTC.

The chain uses TRBV7-9 and TRBJ1-1; 8 bases are a match to TRBD1. The CDR3 has 14 residues. J lost 6 bases, V lost 5 bases, and 8 bases had no gene match. In germline, CDR1 is SEHNR, CDR2 FQNEAQ (reference sequence). In nucleotides, the CDR3 is TGTGCCAGCAGCGCCGGACAGGGCTCGTCTGAAGCTTTCTTT. Translation gives CASSAGQGSSEAFF.

On this clonotype itself: Just one base apart from a much larger clone, this may be a read error. The chain recombines TRBV7-3 with TRBJ2-4; no definite D call. TRBJ2-7 matches the DNA end more closely, so the J call is doubtful. The CDR3 loop spans 15 amino acids. Per germline, CDR1 SGHTA and CDR2 FQGTGA. CDR3 in amino acids: CASSPWTGLPYEQYF. The CDR3 DNA is TGTGCCAGCAGCCCATGGACGGGTCTGCCTTACGAGCAGTACTTC.